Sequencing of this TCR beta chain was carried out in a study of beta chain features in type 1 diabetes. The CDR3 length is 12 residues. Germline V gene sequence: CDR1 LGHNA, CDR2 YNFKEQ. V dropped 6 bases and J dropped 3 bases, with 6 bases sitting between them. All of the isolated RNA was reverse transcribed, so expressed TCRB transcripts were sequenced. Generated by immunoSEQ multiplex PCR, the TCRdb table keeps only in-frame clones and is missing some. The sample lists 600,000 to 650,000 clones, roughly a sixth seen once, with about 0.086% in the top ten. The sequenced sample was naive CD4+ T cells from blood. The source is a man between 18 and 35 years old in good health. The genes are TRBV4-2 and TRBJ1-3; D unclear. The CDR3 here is CASSRVGNTIYF. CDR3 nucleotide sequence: TGTGCCAGCAGTAGAGTTGGAAACACCATATATTTT.